Given below is one TCR beta chain in context. Antigen unknown. The data are from a study of OX40 agonist ivuxolimab in advanced cancers. Background on the study: Administration of intravenous ivuxolimab to patients occurred every 2 weeks at 0.01 to 10 mg/kg. Previous treatment with anti-PD-1, anti-PD-L1 or anti-CTLA-4 therapy was allowed; 30% to 50% had received some.

Some clones are missing from TCRdb's copy, which holds only in-frame ones; the method was immunoSEQ multiplex PCR. The sample yields about 33,000 clones, approximately 84% seen once. Overall study findings and caveats: Dosing at 0.1 to 3.0 mg/kg was accompanied by clonal expansion of CD4+ and CD8+ blood T cells by week 6.

Looked up from germline, CDR1 is MNHEY and CDR2 is SVGAGI. Trimming took off 0 bases at V and 4 bases at J, with 8 bases between the two ends. The CDR3 is 14 residues long. The source of this sequence is an adult with an advanced solid tumor such as melanoma, head and neck, liver or kidney cancer. The input for sequencing was CD4+ or CD8+ T cells sorted from blood, taken in a trial of the OX40 agonist ivuxolimab. The rearrangement links TRBV6-5 to TRBJ2-3; D gene ambiguous. CDR3: CASSYSKSPDTQYF. In DNA form, the CDR3 reads TGTGCCAGCAGTTACTCGAAAAGTCCAGATACGCAGTATTTT.